Each of the 25 T cell receptor beta chains below was sequenced from the same sample in a study of cytomegalovirus exposure and HLA in healthy donors. Vbeta (60) and Jbeta (13) primers were used in the PCR. Profiled with immunoSEQ multiplex PCR; TCRdb holds only in-frame clones, not every one. The table includes some 120,000 clones, approximately 80% detected once. Sequenced: PBMCs. Source of these receptors: a woman aged 18-35 years in good health and CMV-seropositive.

Concerning this clone: This CDR3 is also generated by other DNA sequences in the sample. V and J are TRBV18 and TRBJ2-5; D is ambiguous. This CDR3 has 11 amino acids. The germline V gene has CDR1 KGHSH and CDR2 LQKENI. V gave up 5 bases and J gave up 4 bases, with 5 bases separating them. CDR3 DNA: TGTGCCAGCTCAACCGGAGAGACCCAGTACTTC. It yields the protein CASSTGETQYF.

The rearrangement uses TRBV7-6 and TRBJ2-1; 7 bases line up with TRBD2. This CDR3 comprises 14 residues. With V trimmed by 0 bases and J by 5 bases, 1 base remained unmatched. The germline gives CDR1 SGHVS, CDR2 FNYEAQ. The CDR3 reads CASSLAGLNNEQFF. The CDR3 DNA is TGTGCCAGCAGCTTAGCGGGACTAAACAATGAGCAGTTCTTC.

The chain couples TRBV28 to TRBJ1-5, with 7 positions matching TRBD1. This CDR3 region has 14 residues. Germline V gene data show CDR1 as MDHEN and CDR2 as SYDVKM. J gave up 4 bases and V 7 bases, and 7 bases lay outside the gene matches. For the CDR3, the DNA is TGTGCCAGCATTTACCGGGACAGAAATCAGCCCCAGCATTTT. Encoded protein: CASIYRDRNQPQHF.

This clone has a single count. The chain is built from TRBV7-3 and TRBJ1-2; 12 bases line up with TRBD1. The V gene end was trimmed by 5 bases and the J gene end by 7 bases; junction bases not matched to a gene: 5. This CDR3 region has 14 residues. Germline CDR1 SGHTA, CDR2 FQGTGA. CDR3 amino acids: CASSPGQGALGYTF. The CDR3 DNA reads TGTGCCAGCAGCCCGGGACAGGGGGCCCTTGGCTACACCTTC.

This clone was seen just once. The chain combines TRBV25-1 with TRBJ2-7; 7 bases fit TRBD1. Germline V CDR1 and CDR2: MGHDK, SYGVNS. The V segment lost 3 bases and the J segment 4 bases; nucleotides outside the gene matches: 9. The CDR3 totals 15 residues. As DNA, the CDR3 is TGTGCCAGCAGTGACAATCTGACAGGGTCGTACGAGCAGTACTTC. Amino acid sequence: CASSDNLTGSYEQYF.

This chain connects TRBV14 to TRBJ2-3, with a tentative D call TRBD1 (5 bases). Germline CDR1 and CDR2: SGHDN and FVKESK. V was pared by 7 bases and J by 0 bases, with 14 bases between. The CDR3 has 15 residues. CDR3 nucleotide sequence: TGTGCCAGCAACACTGGACAAAAAAGCACAGATACGCAGTATTTT. It yields the protein CASNTGQKSTDTQYF.

The rearrangement links TRBV11-2 to TRBJ2-5; 9 bases agree with TRBD2. V lost 5 bases to trimming and J lost 5 bases; unmatched junction nucleotides: 6. The germline V gene encodes CDR1 SGHAT and CDR2 FQNNGV. This CDR3 region has 14 residues. The CDR3 bases are TGTGCCAGCAGCCTAGCGGGACATCCGGAGACCCAGTACTTC. Amino acids: CASSLAGHPETQYF. The complete variable domain, with remaining parts taken from reference TRBV11-2 and TRBJ2-5, reads EAGVAQSPRYKIIEKRQSVAFWCNPISGHATLYWYQQILGQGPKLLIQFQNNGVVDDSQLPKDRFSAERLKGVDSTLKIQPAKLEDSAVYLCASSLAGHPETQYFGPGTRLLVL.

This chain connects TRBV5-1 to TRBJ2-5, with 10 bases lining up with TRBD2. This CDR3 is built from 17 residues. Germline values: CDR1 SGHRS, CDR2 YFSETQ. Trimming at V came to 4 bases and at J to 9 bases, leaving 18 bases not matched to a gene. As DNA, the CDR3 is TGCGCCAGCAGCCCTGGGCCCGAACTAGCGGGGCTTACAGCCCAGTACTTC. It translates to CASSPGPELAGLTAQYF.

This chain connects TRBV2 to TRBJ1-2, with D hard to call. Germline-derived CDR1 and CDR2 are SNHLY and FYNNEI. The CDR3 is made up of 14 amino acids. The ends were cut back, 2 bases at V and 4 bases at J, with 11 bases in the middle. CDR3 amino acids: CASSESSAGYGYTF. The DNA for the CDR3 is TGTGCCAGCAGTGAATCTTCGGCAGGCTATGGCTACACCTTC.

This clone was found once. The chain uses TRBV2 and TRBJ2-3; TRBD2 aligns across 11 bases. Trimming at V came to 6 bases and at J to 6 bases, leaving 11 bases not matched to a gene. Germline CDR1 reads SNHLY; CDR2 reads FYNNEI. There are 16 residues in the CDR3. CDR3 in DNA: TGTGCCAGCAGCCTAAGGGCTAGCGGGGGGCGGGATACGCAGTATTTT. As protein: CASSLRASGGRDTQYF.

The chain joins TRBV6-1 to TRBJ2-7; TRBD1 matches at 10 bases. This CDR3 comprises 15 residues. The V and J ends lost 2 bases and 3 bases, in that order; junction bases with no gene match: 4. Germline V lookup: CDR1 MNHNS, CDR2 SASEGT. The CDR3 coding sequence is TGTGCCAGCAGTGAATTTGGGACAGGGGTCTACGAGCAGTACTTC. Protein: CASSEFGTGVYEQYF.

The chain couples TRBV7-9 to TRBJ1-4; D not certain. The V gene lost 5 bases and the J gene lost 7 bases, with 11 bases spanning the gap. The CDR3 consists of 13 residues. Germline lookup yields CDR1 SEHNR and CDR2 FQNEAQ (reference sequence). CDR3 amino acids: CASSQPGSEKLFF. CDR3 in DNA: TGTGCCAGCAGCCAACCGGGGTCTGAAAAACTGTTTTTT.

With respect to this clone: Other DNA sequences from this sample encode an identical CDR3 as well. V is TRBV11-2 and J is TRBJ1-2, with D possibly TRBD1 on 5 matching bases. Trimming stripped 1 base from V and 2 bases from J, with 17 bases between. CDR1 and CDR2 (germline): SGHAT, FQNNGV. This CDR3 is built from 17 residues. The CDR3 sequence is CASSLVGTGVGNYGYTF. DNA of the CDR3: TGTGCCAGCAGCTTAGTAGGGACGGGGGTAGGAAACTATGGCTACACCTTC.

The chain recombines TRBV7-9 with TRBJ2-1; 16 nucleotides line up with TRBD2. The CDR3 runs to 18 residues. Germline V CDR1 and CDR2: SEHNR, FQNEAQ (reference sequence). Trimming at V came to 0 bases and at J to 5 bases, leaving 4 bases not matched to a gene. DNA of the CDR3: TGTGCCAGCAGCTTAGCGGGGACTAGCGGGGGGGCAAACAATGAGCAGTTCTTC. Translation gives CASSLAGTSGGANNEQFF. Together with reference TRBV7-9 and TRBJ2-1, the CDR3 gives the full variable domain: DTGVSQNPRHKITKRGQNVTFRCDPISEHNRLYWYRQTLGQGPEFLTYFQNEAQLEKSRLLSDRFSAERPKGSFSTLEIQRTEQGDSAMYLCASSLAGTSGGANNEQFFGPGTRLTVL.

In DNA form, the CDR3 reads TGTGCCAGCAGTTATGACCCGGGACAGGGTAATTCACCCCTCCACTTT. Amino acid sequence: CASSYDPGQGNSPLHF. The V gene is TRBV6-5, the J gene TRBJ1-6; 9 positions agree with TRBD1. The germline V gene has CDR1 MNHEY and CDR2 SVGAGI. J was trimmed by 6 bases and V by 3 bases; bases with no gene match: 6. The CDR3 is made up of 16 amino acids.

V and J are TRBV7-9 and TRBJ2-1, with a weak D call TRBD1 (5 bases). This CDR3 region has 17 residues. Trimming pared 3 bases from V and 3 bases from J, leaving 18 bases between. The germline V gene encodes CDR1 SEHNR and CDR2 FQNEAQ (reference sequence). The CDR3 protein is CASSLDAREVFYNEQFF. CDR3 DNA: TGTGCCAGCAGCTTGGATGCCAGGGAAGTTTTCTACAATGAGCAGTTCTTC. Based on the CDR3 plus reference TRBV7-9 and TRBJ2-1, the full variable domain is DTGVSQNPRHKITKRGQNVTFRCDPISEHNRLYWYRQTLGQGPEFLTYFQNEAQLEKSRLLSDRFSAERPKGSFSTLEIQRTEQGDSAMYLCASSLDAREVFYNEQFFGPGTRLTVL.

The chain carries TRBV12-1 and TRBJ1-6. TRBV12-1 is a pseudogene segment. This CDR3 is built from 17 residues. The CDR3, as DNA: TGTGCCAGCAGCTTTAGAGCCCTGAGCTCCTATAATTCACCCCTCCACTTT. Translating gives CASSFRALSSYNSPLHF.

This chain joins TRBV5-1 and TRBJ2-3; 7 bases agree with TRBD1. The CDR3 loop spans 15 amino acids. Germline-derived CDR1 and CDR2 are SGHRS and YFSETQ. V lost 3 bases to trimming and J lost 3 bases; unmatched junction nucleotides: 7. The CDR3 DNA follows: TGCGCCAGCAGCTCCCAGGGGGAACGGACAGATACGCAGTATTTT. It specifies CASSSQGERTDTQYF.

The V call is TRBV10-2, the J call TRBJ2-3, with TRBD2 identical over 8 bases. Germline V lookup: CDR1 WSHSY, CDR2 SAAADI. The ends lost 6 bases at V and 4 bases at J; junction bases unmatched: 3. The CDR3 contains 13 residues. DNA of the CDR3: TGCGCCAGCAGATCGGGACTAGCAGATACGCAGTATTTT. Its protein product is CASRSGLADTQYF.

V usage is TRBV13 and J usage is TRBJ1-1; 8 nucleotides agree with TRBD1. Germline loops: CDR1 PRHDT, CDR2 FYEKMQ (reference sequence). The ends lost 5 bases at V and 5 bases at J; junction bases unmatched: 7. This CDR3 spans 14 amino acids. The CDR3 sequence: CASSQGTGRTEAFF. The CDR3 DNA reads as TGTGCCAGCAGCCAAGGGACAGGTAGGACTGAAGCTTTCTTT.

This chain links TRBV19 with TRBJ2-6, with D tentatively TRBD1 (6 bases). The V gene's germline CDR1 is LNHDA and CDR2 SQIVND (reference sequence). V was clipped by 9 bases and J by 0 bases, with 12 bases between them. The CDR3 consists of 15 residues. CDR3 DNA sequence: TGTGCCAGCAGGGGTAGGGCCTCTGGGGCCAACGTCCTGACTTTC. Translating it yields CASRGRASGANVLTF.

This sequence joins TRBV5-4 and TRBJ2-1; D call uncertain. CDR3 length: 16 amino acids. Germline V gene data show CDR1 as SGHNT and CDR2 as YYREEE (reference sequence). The V end was cut by 0 bases, the J end by 0 bases, with 10 bases between. This CDR3 is CASSLGGFSSYNEQFF. The CDR3 nucleotides read TGTGCCAGCAGCTTGGGAGGCTTTAGCTCCTACAATGAGCAGTTCTTC.

The J gene is TRBJ1-2, the V gene TRBV18, with TRBD1 as a possible D gene (6 bases). V was cut by 4 bases and J by 4 bases, with 13 bases left in between. CDR1 and CDR2 (germline): KGHSH, LQKENI. This CDR3 is 14 amino acids long. This chain's CDR3 is CASSLDTGTYGYTF. Here the CDR3 DNA reads TGTGCCAGCTCACTCGACACAGGGACCTATGGCTACACCTTC.

This chain connects TRBV10-3 to TRBJ1-1, with D uncertain. Germline V gene sequence: CDR1 ENHRY, CDR2 SYGVKD. The CDR3 length is 14 residues. V lost 10 bases, J lost 0 bases, and 15 bases lay in between. CDR3 loop: CATNSVSMNTEAFF. The CDR3 bases are TGTGCCACTAACAGTGTATCTATGAACACTGAAGCTTTCTTT.

CDR3 region: CASSFQARGNQPQHF. CDR3 coding DNA: TGTGCCAGCAGCTTCCAAGCACGGGGTAATCAGCCCCAGCATTTT. The chain carries TRBV7-4 and TRBJ1-5; unclear D gene. V dropped 3 bases and J dropped 4 bases, with 13 bases sitting between them. Germline CDR1 and CDR2: SGHVT and SQSDAQ. The CDR3 is made up of 15 amino acids.